The next 21 T cell receptor beta chains were all read from a single sample in a study of tumor-infiltrating lymphocytes in primary liver carcinoma. Both RNA and DNA were isolated together from around 20-30 mg of bulk tissue that had not been sorted. TCR beta cDNA was reverse-transcribed from about 550 ng of total RNA. The reaction used a constant-region primer and ProtoScript II reverse transcriptase. Three nested multiplex PCR rounds, a slightly modified ARM-PCR, produced the libraries for TCR beta. TRBV1-TRBV30 forward primers paired with a C-beta reverse primer drove the first two PCR rounds, roughly 10 cycles each. TCRdb reprocessed the multiplex PCR reads via MiXCR and lists one record per CDR3 protein. The table has 50,000 to 70,000 distinct CDR3 sequences, less than 75% seen once. Sequenced: liver tumor tissue from sampling region 2. Subset here: tumor region T2, inferior pole. These receptors originate from a man between 35 and 55 years old with primary liver carcinoma and hepatitis B virus infection.

The rearrangement uses TRBV10-3 and TRBJ2-1, with 10 bases matching TRBD1. Germline assignment: CDR1 ENHRY and CDR2 SYGVKD. V shed 6 bases and J 4 bases; nucleotides not matched to a gene: 6. The length of the CDR3 is 15 residues. The CDR3 here is CAIRTGTGAYNEQFF. CDR3 in DNA: TGTGCCATCAGAACCGGGACAGGGGCGTACAATGAGCAGTTCTTC.

This chain joins TRBV5-4 and TRBJ2-3, with D perhaps TRBD1 (5 bases). The CDR3 length is 15 residues. The V end was cut by 0 bases, the J end by 6 bases, with 14 bases between. Germline CDR1 reads SGHNT; CDR2 reads YYREEE (reference sequence). CDR3 sequence: CASSLGGLYRDTQYF. The CDR3 DNA follows: TGTGCCAGCAGCTTGGGGGGCCTGTACAGGGATACGCAGTATTTT.

Concerning this clonotype itself: The junction departs from the called germline gene at one end, perhaps through a read error. J is TRBJ2-7 and V is TRBV4-1; no reliable D call. This CDR3 spans 15 amino acids. Per the germline V gene, CDR1 is MGHRA and CDR2 is YSYEKL. CDR3 residues: CTSSQGSQMGYEQYF. The CDR3, as DNA: TGCACCAGCAGTCAAGGTTCCCAGATGGGCTACGAGCAGTACTTC.

This chain uses TRBV5-1 with TRBJ2-7; 7 bases map to TRBD2. Looked up from germline, CDR1 is SGHRS and CDR2 is YFSETQ. The CDR3 extends over 15 amino acids. Germline trimming cut 6 bases from V and 0 bases from J; bases unmatched to any gene: 9. CDR3 loop: CASTTTCGSSYEQYF. The CDR3 DNA follows: TGCGCCAGCACTACGACTTGCGGGAGCTCCTACGAGCAGTACTTC.

This clonotype was found many times. The CDR3 DNA sequence: TGTGCCAGCAGTTACGAAACTCCTTACACCGGGGAGCTGTTTTTT. Amino acid sequence: CASSYETPYTGELFF. V gene TRBV6-5 combines with J gene TRBJ2-2, with D hard to call. CDR1 is MNHEY, CDR2 SVGAGI, per germline. Trimming removed 2 bases at V and 3 bases at J, with 10 bases between. The CDR3 length is 15 residues.

Regarding this clonotype: Because the CDR3 is missing its conserved closing phenylalanine or tryptophan, this is likely a read error. The limits of the CDR3 on the DNA are not certain, so only TCRdb's listed CDR3 is given. This chain joins TRBV11-2 and TRBJ2-1; the table gives TRBD1 as D, unverified against the DNA. Germline V gene sequence: CDR1 SGHAT, CDR2 FQNNGV. The CDR3 is 14 amino acids in total, end residues counted. CDR3 residues: CASTQWGQGSEQFL.

This clonotype was detected only once. A junction boundary mismatches the germline segment, possibly from a read error. The CDR3 protein is CAGSQTPGWGKETQCF. As DNA, the CDR3 is TGTGCCGGTAGCCAAACTCCTGGCTGGGGGAAAGAGACCCAGTGCTTC. The chain joins TRBV11-2 to TRBJ2-5; possibly TRBD1 or TRBD2 for D (5 bases each). The CDR3 has 16 amino acids. The germline CDR1 and CDR2 sequences are SGHAT and FQNNGV.

The chain has TRBV4-2 and TRBJ2-7; 9 bases are shared with TRBD2. The CDR3 covers 18 residues. J was trimmed by 5 bases and V by 9 bases; bases with no gene match: 23. Germline-derived CDR1 and CDR2 are LGHNA and YNFKEQ. CDR3 loop: CASSGKPGLAGGRHEQYF. The CDR3 coding sequence is TGTGCCAGTAGTGGAAAACCGGGACTAGCAGGAGGGCGACACGAGCAGTACTTC.

Details on this clonotype: Possible read error: a much larger clone is one base away. The chain joins TRBV7-8 to TRBJ1-2; 7 positions match TRBD1. Germline loops: CDR1 SGHVS, CDR2 FQNEAQ. The CDR3 is 15 amino acids. CDR3 nucleotide sequence: TGTGCCAGCAGCCCCCGGACAGGAGTTAACCATGGCTACACCTTC. It translates to CASSPRTGVNHGYTF.

This clonotype appeared a few times. This chain uses TRBV28 with TRBJ1-5; TRBD1 matches at 8 bases. The CDR3 spans 15 residues. The J segment lost 6 bases and the V segment lost 5 bases, leaving 9 bases of the junction unmatched. Germline assignment: CDR1 MDHEN and CDR2 SYDVKM. CDR3 sequence reads: CASSPRSGGGQPQHF. CDR3 nucleotides: TGTGCCAGCAGTCCCCGATCAGGGGGCGGTCAGCCCCAGCATTTT.

Concerning this clonotype itself: A read error may account for a junction end that differs from germline. V gene TRBV25-1 combines with J gene TRBJ2-7; a weak D match, TRBD1 (5 bases). The CDR3 totals 15 residues. Per the germline V gene, CDR1 is MGHDK and CDR2 is SYGVNS. The CDR3 region has the DNA TGTGCCAGCAGAGGTAATGCAGGGTCCGTGAACGAGCGGTACTTC. Its protein product is CASRGNAGSVNERYF.

V and J are TRBV11-2 and TRBJ1-6; 12 bases match TRBD1. Trimming at V came to 5 bases and at J to 12 bases, leaving 11 bases not matched to a gene. The CDR3 contains 16 residues. CDR1 is SGHAT and CDR2 is FQNNGV in the germline V gene. The CDR3 here is CASSILLGQGALPLHF. DNA of the CDR3: TGTGCCAGCAGCATTTTGTTGGGACAGGGGGCTTTACCCCTCCACTTT. Combining the CDR3 with reference TRBV11-2 and TRBJ1-6 gives the whole variable domain EAGVAQSPRYKIIEKRQSVAFWCNPISGHATLYWYQQILGQGPKLLIQFQNNGVVDDSQLPKDRFSAERLKGVDSTLKIQPAKLEDSAVYLCASSILLGQGALPLHFGNGTRLTVT.

Comment on this clonotype: The junction does not match germline at one end; this may be a read error. V gene TRBV4-1 combines with J gene TRBJ1-5; no clear D. Germline lookup yields CDR1 MGHRA and CDR2 YSYEKL. The CDR3 spans 14 residues. The CDR3 coding sequence is TGCACCAGCAGCCAAGATACGGTCAATCAGCCCCTGCATTTT. This codes for CTSSQDTVNQPLHF.

Of note for this clonotype: The CDR3 does not close with the conserved phenylalanine or tryptophan, likely indicating a read error. The chain has TRBV6-1 and TRBJ2-7; 8 bases map to TRBD1. This CDR3 has 14 residues. V shed 2 bases, J shed 6 bases, and the junction held 6 bases outside the gene matches. CDR1 is MNHNS, CDR2 SASEGT, per germline. The CDR3 DNA reads as TGTGCCAGCAGTGAATCCGGACAGGGCGGCGAGCAGTACTCC. Translated, it gives CASSESGQGGEQYS.

With regard to this clonotype: The junction does not match germline at one end; this may be a read error. The V and J genes are TRBV11-3 and TRBJ2-1, with 8 bases identical to TRBD2. The CDR3 is made up of 15 amino acids. Germline CDR1 is SGHNT and CDR2 is YENEEA. This CDR3 reads CTSSLQAGAYNEQFF. The CDR3 DNA follows: TGTACCAGCAGCTTACAAGCGGGAGCCTACAATGAGCAGTTCTTC.

This clonotype was recorded a few times. Possible read error: a much larger clone is one base away. The chain joins TRBV10-3 to TRBJ1-2, with D unresolved. Per the germline V gene, CDR1 is ENHRY and CDR2 is SYGVKD. This CDR3 comprises 13 residues. The V and J ends lost 3 bases and 8 bases respectively, with 13 bases between them. CDR3 protein: CAISDATFGGYTF. DNA of the CDR3: TGTGCCATCAGTGATGCGACGTTTGGGGGCTACACCTTC.

Note on this clonotype: A read error may be the cause here, since a much bigger clone is one base away. The CDR3 does not close with the conserved phenylalanine or tryptophan, likely indicating a read error. The chain carries TRBV11-2 and TRBJ2-3; D is unresolved. The length of the CDR3 is 12 residues. Trimming took off 5 bases at V and 8 bases at J, with 11 bases between the two ends. From germline, CDR1 is SGHAT and CDR2 FQNNGV. CDR3 region: CASSADRITQYL. The CDR3, as DNA: TGTGCCAGCAGCGCGGATCGGATTACGCAGTATTTA.

At least ten counts were recorded for this clonotype. This sequence joins TRBV10-3 and TRBJ2-7; 9 bases match TRBD2. The trim removed 0 bases at V and 3 bases at J, leaving 3 bases unmatched. Germline V gene lookup returns CDR1 ENHRY and CDR2 SYGVKD. The CDR3 has 15 residues. CDR3 region: CAISESAGGYYEQYF. CDR3 DNA sequence: TGTGCCATCAGTGAGTCGGCGGGAGGGTACTACGAGCAGTACTTC.

A remark on this clonotype: One junction end does not reproduce the germline sequence, and a read error may be involved. The gene calls are TRBV12-3 or TRBV12-4 and TRBJ2-1; 7 bases agree with TRBD2. CDR3 length: 14 amino acids. The CDR3 loop is CASNFRGGPNEQLF. The CDR3 DNA reads TGTGCCAGCAATTTTCGGGGAGGGCCCAATGAGCAGCTCTTC.

Concerning this clonotype: A read error is possible here, since a much larger clone lies one base away. V and J are TRBV5-1 and TRBJ2-1, with D possibly matching TRBD1 (6 bases). Germline V gene data show CDR1 as SGHRS and CDR2 as YFSETQ. V was cut by 0 bases and J by 9 bases, with 13 bases left in between. This CDR3 contains 14 residues. The CDR3 loop is CASSLAPMGAEQFF. For the CDR3, the DNA is TGCGCCAGCAGCTTGGCCCCAATGGGGGCTGAGCAGTTCTTC.

By its share, this clonotype is medium-sized. The V and J genes are TRBV29-1 and TRBJ2-7; TRBD1 is a possible D gene (7 bases). CDR3 size: 13 residues. Germline assignment: CDR1 SQVTM and CDR2 ANQGSEA. With 7 bases removed from V and 0 bases from J, the gap between germline ends came to 13 bases. The CDR3 DNA sequence: TGCAGCGCTACAGGGGAGGCCTCCTACGAGCAGTACTTC. Protein: CSATGEASYEQYF.